A selection of T cell receptor beta chains follows, all from one sample in a study of CD8 T cells in Susac syndrome. TCRdb recomputed calls from the immunoSEQ multiplex PCR reads with MiXCR, one row per CDR3 protein. The profile shows roughly 200,000 distinct CDR3 sequences, approximately 95% of them singletons. The source material was CD8+ T cells from PBMCs. All receptors come from a human donor with multiple sclerosis. CDR3s include the opening cysteine and the closing phenylalanine or tryptophan. The D gene is left open where the match is weak. The listing skips clone size in some rows; elsewhere it reads once, few, many or a size class.

D gene	clone size	V gene	J gene	CDR3 DNA	CDR3 protein
NA	NA	TRBV7-9	TRBJ2-7	TGTGCCAGCAGCTTAGGGGGGACCCAGGGCGAGCAGTACTTC	CASSLGGTQGEQYF
NA	NA	TRBV30	TRBJ2-1	TGTGCCTGGAATAGGCGGCCACTATACAATGAGCAGTTCTTC	CAWNRRPLYNEQFF
NA	NA	TRBV7-8	TRBJ1-2	TGTGCCAGCAGCCCGATCACCTATGGCTACACCTTC	CASSPITYGYTF
TRBD1	NA	TRBV27	TRBJ1-1	TGTGCCAGCAGTTGGACAGGGCACACTGAAGCTTTCTTT	CASSWTGHTEAFF
NA	NA	TRBV27	TRBJ1-2	TGTGCCAGCAGTTCGGGGGCCTTCTATGGCTACACCTTC	CASSSGAFYGYTF
NA	NA	TRBV30	TRBJ1-2	TGTGCCTGGAGTACACCTCCTAGGTCGGGCTACACCTTC	CAWSTPPRSGYTF
NA	NA	TRBV20-1	TRBJ2-1	TGCAGTGCTACCACCCCCCTTAGCGGAAACAATGAGCAGTTCTTC	CSATTPLSGNNEQFF
NA	once	TRBV11-2	TRBJ2-2	TGTGCCAGCAGCTTAGGGTCCTACACCGGGGAGCTGTTTTTT	CASSLGSYTGELFF
TRBD2	NA	TRBV6-2/TRBV6-3	TRBJ2-1	TGTGCCAGCAGGAGTACTAGCGGGAGGACCTACAATGAGCAGTTCTTC	CASRSTSGRTYNEQFF
TRBD1	NA	TRBV6-1	TRBJ2-5	TGTGCCAGCAGTGCATACGGACAGGAGAGGGAGACCCAGTACTTC	CASSAYGQERETQYF
TRBD2	NA	TRBV27	TRBJ2-7	TGTGCCAGCACTTCCAGCGGGAGTGGCGAGCAGTACTTC	CASTSSGSGEQYF
TRBD2	NA	TRBV30	TRBJ2-2	TGTGCCTGGAGTGGACTAGCGACCAACACCGGGGAGCTGTTTTTT	CAWSGLATNTGELFF
TRBD1	NA	TRBV5-1	TRBJ1-5	TGCGCCAGCAGCGTAGACAGGGATCAGCCCCAGCATTTT	CASSVDRDQPQHF
NA	NA	TRBV6-5	TRBJ1-2	TGTGCCAGCAGTCCCCACCAGTATGGCTACACCTTC	CASSPHQYGYTF
TRBD1	NA	TRBV9	TRBJ2-7	TGTGCCAGCAGCGTAGACCCCGGGACAGGGAACTACGAGCAGTACTTC	CASSVDPGTGNYEQYF
NA	NA	TRBV18	TRBJ2-1	TGTACCAGCTCAACCGTACCTTTCAACAATGAGCAGTTCTTC	CTSSTVPFNNEQFF
NA	NA	TRBV2	TRBJ2-1	TGTGCCAGCAGGGTCCGGGAGGAGCAGTTCTTC	CASRVREEQFF
TRBD1	once	TRBV29-1	TRBJ1-1	TGCAGCGGTCCGGGACAGGGAGGGACTGAAGCTTTCTTT	CSGPGQGGTEAFF
NA	NA	TRBV10-2	TRBJ2-7	TGCGCCAGCAGTGATACATTGTCCTACGAGCAGTACTTC	CASSDTLSYEQYF
NA	NA	TRBV20-1	TRBJ2-7	TGCAGTGCCGGTACTGCCTACGAGCAGTACTTC	CSAGTAYEQYF
NA	NA	TRBV15	TRBJ2-2	TGTGCCACCAGCAGGGTGATCCTCGGGGAGCTGTTTTTT	CATSRVILGELFF
TRBD2	NA	TRBV4-1	TRBJ2-7	TGCGCCAGCAGCCAAGTTGGCGGGAGTACCTACGAGCAGTACTTC	CASSQVGGSTYEQYF
TRBD2	once	TRBV14	TRBJ2-2	TGTGCCAGCAGCCAAGGACTAGCGGTAAACGGGGAGCTGTTTTTT	CASSQGLAVNGELFF
NA	NA	TRBV20-1	TRBJ2-3	TGCAGTGCTAGAGATTTCGGCAGGGGCACAGATACGCAGTATTTT	CSARDFGRGTDTQYF
NA	NA	TRBV27	TRBJ2-6	TGTGCCAGCCAGGAGTTCTCTGGGGCCAACGTCCTGACTTTC	CASQEFSGANVLTF
TRBD1	NA	TRBV20-1	TRBJ2-1	TGCAGTGCTAGGGCCACTCACAGGGGCTGGAATGAGCAGTTCTTC	CSARATHRGWNEQFF
NA	NA	TRBV27	TRBJ2-1	TGTGCCAGCATTCCATCCGGTAAGGGCGATGAGCAGTTCTTC	CASIPSGKGDEQFF